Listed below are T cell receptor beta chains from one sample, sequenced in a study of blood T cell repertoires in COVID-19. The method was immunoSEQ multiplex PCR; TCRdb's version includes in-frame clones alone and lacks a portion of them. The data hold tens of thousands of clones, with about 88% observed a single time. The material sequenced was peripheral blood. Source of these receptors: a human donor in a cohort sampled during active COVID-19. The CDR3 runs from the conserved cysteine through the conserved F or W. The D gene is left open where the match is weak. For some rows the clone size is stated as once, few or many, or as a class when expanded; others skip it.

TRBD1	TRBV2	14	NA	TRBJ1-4	TGTGCCAGCAGTGCTGGGACAGCCGATGAAAAACTGTTTTTT	CASSAGTADEKLFF
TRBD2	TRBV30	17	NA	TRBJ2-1	TGTGCCTGGAGTGTACGGAAGGGCGGGGGTTCAAACAATGAGCAGTTCTTC	CAWSVRKGGGSNNEQFF
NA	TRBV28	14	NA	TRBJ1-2	TGTGCCAGCAACCCAGGTGGGCCGGTCTATGGCTACACCTTC	CASNPGGPVYGYTF
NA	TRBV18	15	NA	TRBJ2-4	TGTGCCAGCTCACCGAGGGGGTTAGCCGGAAACATTCAGTACTTC	CASSPRGLAGNIQYF
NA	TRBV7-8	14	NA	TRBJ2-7	TGTGCCAGCAGCTTAGATTTCTCAGCCTACGAGCAGTACTTC	CASSLDFSAYEQYF
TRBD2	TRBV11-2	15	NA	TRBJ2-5	TGTGCCAGCAGCTTGGCGGGAGGCAATGAGGAGACCCAGTACTTC	CASSLAGGNEETQYF
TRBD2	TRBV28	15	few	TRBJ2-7	TGTGCCAGCAGTCCACCGGGACTAGCGGGAAGGGAGCAGTACTTC	CASSPPGLAGREQYF
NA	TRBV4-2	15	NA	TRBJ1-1	TGTGCCAGCAGCCCTACGGTGGCAGGGTCGCCTGAAGCTTTCTTT	CASSPTVAGSPEAFF
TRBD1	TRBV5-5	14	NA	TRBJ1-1	TGTGCCAGCAGCTTTGACAGGGGGCTCGCTGAAGCTTTCTTT	CASSFDRGLAEAFF
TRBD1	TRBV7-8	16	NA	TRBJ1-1	TGTGCCAGCAGCTCCGGGACAGCCGGCCAGAACACTGAAGCTTTCTTT	CASSSGTAGQNTEAFF
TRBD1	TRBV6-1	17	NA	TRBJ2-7	TGTGCCAGCAGTGATAAGGCCCGGGACAGGGGTTCCTACGAGCAGTACTTC	CASSDKARDRGSYEQYF
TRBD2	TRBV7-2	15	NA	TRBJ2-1	TGTGCCAGCAGATCTAGCGGGGGGGCGGTCGGTGAGCAGTTCTTC	CASRSSGGAVGEQFF
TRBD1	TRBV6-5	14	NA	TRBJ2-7	TGTGCCAGCAGCCCCGGGACAGTGCTCTACGAGCAGTACTTC	CASSPGTVLYEQYF
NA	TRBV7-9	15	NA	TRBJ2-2	TGTGCCAGCAGCTTAGTAAATAGTGACACCGGGGAGCTGTTTTTT	CASSLVNSDTGELFF
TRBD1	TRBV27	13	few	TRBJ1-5	TGTGCCAGCAGTTCCGACAGGGGGCGTGCCCAGCATTTT	CASSSDRGRAQHF
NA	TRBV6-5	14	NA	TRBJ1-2	TGTGCCAGCAGTTTCGGACAAACTAACTATGGCTACACCTTC	CASSFGQTNYGYTF
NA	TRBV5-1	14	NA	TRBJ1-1	TGCGCCAGCAGCTTGGATGCAGGGGTAACTGAAGCTTTCTTT	CASSLDAGVTEAFF
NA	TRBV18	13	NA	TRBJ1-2	TGTGCCAGCTCACCGGACAGTTTCTATGGCTACACCTTC	CASSPDSFYGYTF
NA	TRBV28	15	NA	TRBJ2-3	TGTGCCAGCAGTTTCCAGCGAGGAGCGACAGATACGCAGTATTTT	CASSFQRGATDTQYF
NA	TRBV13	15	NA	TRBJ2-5	TGTGCCAGCAGCCGCGGTGGGGGCACGGGGGAGACCCAGTACTTC	CASSRGGGTGETQYF
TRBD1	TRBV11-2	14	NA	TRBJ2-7	TGTGCCAGCAGCCCGAGACAGGGGAACTACGAGCAGTACTTC	CASSPRQGNYEQYF
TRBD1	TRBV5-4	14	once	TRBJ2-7	TGTGCCAGCAGCCTGACAGGGCCGACCTACGAGCAGTACTTC	CASSLTGPTYEQYF
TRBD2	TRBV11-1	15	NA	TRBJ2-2	TGTGCCAGCAACCCGGGACTAGGGAACACCGGGGAGCTGTTTTTT	CASNPGLGNTGELFF
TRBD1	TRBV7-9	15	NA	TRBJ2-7	TGTGCCAGCATCGAACGGGGGACAGGGACCTACGAGCAGTACTTC	CASIERGTGTYEQYF
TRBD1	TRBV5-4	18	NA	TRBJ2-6	TGTGCCAGCAGTAGTCCGGGACAGGGAATCTCTGGGGCCAACGTCCTGACTTTC	CASSSPGQGISGANVLTF
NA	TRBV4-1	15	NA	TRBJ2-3	TGCGCCAGCAGCCAACTGGGACTGCGCACAGATACGCAGTATTTT	CASSQLGLRTDTQYF
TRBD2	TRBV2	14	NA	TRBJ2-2	TGTGCCAGCAGCGGGACTACGAACACCGGGGAGCTGTTTTTT	CASSGTTNTGELFF
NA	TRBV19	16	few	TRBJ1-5	TGTGCCAGTAAGGGAAAACAGGGATTTGGGAATCAGCCCCAGCATTTT	CASKGKQGFGNQPQHF
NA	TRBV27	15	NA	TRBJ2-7	TGTGCCAGCAGAAAAGCCGGTCCTCTCTCCTACGAGCAGTACTTC	CASRKAGPLSYEQYF
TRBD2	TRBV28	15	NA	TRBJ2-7	TGTGCCAGCAGCGCTCTAGCGGGAGTACCCCACGAGCAGTACTTC	CASSALAGVPHEQYF
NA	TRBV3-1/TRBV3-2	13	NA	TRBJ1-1	TGTGCCAGCAGCCAAGAAACACAGGAACAAGCTTTCTTT	CASSQETQEQAFF
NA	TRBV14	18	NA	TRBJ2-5	TGTGCCAGCAGCCACCCCCGCACGGAGACAGTGGATCAAGAGACCCAGTACTTC	CASSHPRTETVDQETQYF
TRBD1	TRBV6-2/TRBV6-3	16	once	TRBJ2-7	TGTGCCAGCAGTTACTCTCCTGGGACAGGGTGGTGGAAGCAGTACTTC	CASSYSPGTGWWKQYF